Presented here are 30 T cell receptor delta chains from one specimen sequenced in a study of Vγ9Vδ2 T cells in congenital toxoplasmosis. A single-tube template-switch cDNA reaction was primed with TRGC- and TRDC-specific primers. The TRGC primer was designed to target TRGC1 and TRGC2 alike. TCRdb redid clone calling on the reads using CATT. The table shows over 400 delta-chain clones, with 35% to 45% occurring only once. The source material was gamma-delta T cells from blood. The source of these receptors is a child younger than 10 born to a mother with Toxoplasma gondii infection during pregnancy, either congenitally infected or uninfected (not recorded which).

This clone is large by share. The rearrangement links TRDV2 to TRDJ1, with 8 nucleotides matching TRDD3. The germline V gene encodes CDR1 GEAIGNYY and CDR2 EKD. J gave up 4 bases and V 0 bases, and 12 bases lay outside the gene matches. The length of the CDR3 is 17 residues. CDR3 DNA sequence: TGTGCCTGTGACACCGCGCGGAGGGGGATAACCCGCGATAAACTCATCTTT. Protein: CACDTARRGITRDKLIF.

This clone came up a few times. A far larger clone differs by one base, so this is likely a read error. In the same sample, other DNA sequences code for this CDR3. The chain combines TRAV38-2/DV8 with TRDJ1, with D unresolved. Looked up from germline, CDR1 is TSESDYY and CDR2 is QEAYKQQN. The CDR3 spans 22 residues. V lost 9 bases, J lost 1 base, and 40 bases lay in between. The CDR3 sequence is CAFMNKAPLLFPRGDSTDKLIF. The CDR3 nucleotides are TGTGCTTTCATGAACAAAGCCCCGCTTTTATTCCCACGAGGAGATAGCACCGATAAACTCATCTTT.

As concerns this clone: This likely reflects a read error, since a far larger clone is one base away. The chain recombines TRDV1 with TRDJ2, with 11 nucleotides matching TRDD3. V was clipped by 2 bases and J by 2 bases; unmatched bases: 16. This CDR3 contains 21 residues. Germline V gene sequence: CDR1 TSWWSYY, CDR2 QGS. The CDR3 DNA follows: TGTGCTCTTGGGGAAAAGTCCCGACTGGGGGATAAGTTTTGGTTGACAGCACAACTCTTCTTT. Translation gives CALGEKSRLGDKFWLTAQLFF.

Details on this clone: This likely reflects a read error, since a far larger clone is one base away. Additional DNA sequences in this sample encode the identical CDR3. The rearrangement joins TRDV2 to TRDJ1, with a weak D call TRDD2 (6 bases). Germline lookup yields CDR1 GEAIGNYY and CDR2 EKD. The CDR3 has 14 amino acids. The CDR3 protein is CACDTGEPSLKLIF. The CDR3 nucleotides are TGTGCCTGTGACACCGGGGAACCTTCCCTTAAACTGATCTTT.

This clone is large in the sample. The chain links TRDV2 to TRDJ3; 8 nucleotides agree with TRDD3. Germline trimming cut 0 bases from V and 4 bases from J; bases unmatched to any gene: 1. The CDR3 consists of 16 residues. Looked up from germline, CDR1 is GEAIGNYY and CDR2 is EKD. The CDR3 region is CACDTGGYWDTRQMFF. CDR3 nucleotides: TGTGCCTGTGACACCGGGGGATATTGGGACACCCGACAGATGTTTTTC.

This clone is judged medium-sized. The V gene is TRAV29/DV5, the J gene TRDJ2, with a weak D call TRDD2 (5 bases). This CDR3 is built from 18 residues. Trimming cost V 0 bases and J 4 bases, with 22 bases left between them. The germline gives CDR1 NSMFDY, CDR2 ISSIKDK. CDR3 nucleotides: TGTGCAGCAAGCGCGCTTTATAGACTTCCCCACCCGACAGCACAACTCTTCTTT. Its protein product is CAASALYRLPHPTAQLFF.

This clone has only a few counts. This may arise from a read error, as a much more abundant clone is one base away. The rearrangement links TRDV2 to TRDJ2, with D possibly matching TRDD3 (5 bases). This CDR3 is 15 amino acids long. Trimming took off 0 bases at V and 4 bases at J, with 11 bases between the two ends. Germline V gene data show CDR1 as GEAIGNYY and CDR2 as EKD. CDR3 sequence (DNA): TGTGCCTGTGACACCTGGGGAGCTTGGACAGCACAACTCTTCTTT. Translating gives CACDTWGAWTAQLFF.

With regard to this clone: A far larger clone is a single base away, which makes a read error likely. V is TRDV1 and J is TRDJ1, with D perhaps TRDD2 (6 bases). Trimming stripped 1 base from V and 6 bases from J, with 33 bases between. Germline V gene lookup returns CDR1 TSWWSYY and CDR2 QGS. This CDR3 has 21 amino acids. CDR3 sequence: CALGERNPTGGPCTAAYKLIF. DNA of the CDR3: TGTGCTCTTGGGGAACGCAATCCTACGGGGGGTCCTTGTACGGCGGCCTATAAACTCATCTTT.

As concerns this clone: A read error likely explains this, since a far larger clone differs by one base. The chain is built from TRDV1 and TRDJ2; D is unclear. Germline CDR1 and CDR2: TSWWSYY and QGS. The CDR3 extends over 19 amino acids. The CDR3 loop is CALGARDAYFTRLTAQRFF. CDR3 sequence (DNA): TGTGCTCTTGGGGCCCGGGACGCGTACTTTACACGCTTGACAGCACAACGCTTCTTT.

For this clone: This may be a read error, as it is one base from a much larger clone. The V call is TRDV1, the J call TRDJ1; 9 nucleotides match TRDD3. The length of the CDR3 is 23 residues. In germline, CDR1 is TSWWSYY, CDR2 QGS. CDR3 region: CALGGAFFPLLGDKEPYTDNLIF. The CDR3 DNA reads TGTGCTCTTGGGGGAGCTTTCTTCCCTCTACTGGGGGACAAGGAGCCGTACACCGATAACCTCATCTTT.

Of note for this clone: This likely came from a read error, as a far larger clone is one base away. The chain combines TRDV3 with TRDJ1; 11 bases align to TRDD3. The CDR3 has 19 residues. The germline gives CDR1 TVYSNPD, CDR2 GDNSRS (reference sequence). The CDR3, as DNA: TGTGCCTTGCTACCTGGGGGATACTATACCCCTCCTTACACCGCTAAACTCATCTTT. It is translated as CALLPGGYYTPPYTAKLIF.

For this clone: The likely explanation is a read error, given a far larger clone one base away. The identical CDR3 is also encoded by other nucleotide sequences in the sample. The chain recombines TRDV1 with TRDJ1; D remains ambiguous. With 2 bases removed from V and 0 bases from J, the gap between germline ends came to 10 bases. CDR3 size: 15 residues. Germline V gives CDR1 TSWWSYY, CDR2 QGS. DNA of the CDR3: TGTGCTCTTGGGGAAGGTTCTGGATACACCGATAAACTCATCTTT. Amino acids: CALGEGSGYTDKLIF.

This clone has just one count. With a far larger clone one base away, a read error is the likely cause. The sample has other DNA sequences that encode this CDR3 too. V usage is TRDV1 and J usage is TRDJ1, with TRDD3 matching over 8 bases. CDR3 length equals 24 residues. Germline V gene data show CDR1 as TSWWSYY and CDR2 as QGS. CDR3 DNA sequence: TGTGCCCTTGGGGAAATCGAAAAGAACTTCCTGGTACTGGGGGTTCGGGCTGAGGAAGATAAACTCATCTTT. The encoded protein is CALGEIEKNFLVLGVRAEEDKLIF.

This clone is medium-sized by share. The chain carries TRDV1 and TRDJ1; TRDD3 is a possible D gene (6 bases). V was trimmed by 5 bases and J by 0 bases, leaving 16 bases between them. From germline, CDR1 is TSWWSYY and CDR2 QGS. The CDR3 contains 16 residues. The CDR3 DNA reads TGTGCTCTTGGGCCTCGCGGAGGATACTACACCGATAAACTCATCTTT. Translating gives CALGPRGGYYTDKLIF.

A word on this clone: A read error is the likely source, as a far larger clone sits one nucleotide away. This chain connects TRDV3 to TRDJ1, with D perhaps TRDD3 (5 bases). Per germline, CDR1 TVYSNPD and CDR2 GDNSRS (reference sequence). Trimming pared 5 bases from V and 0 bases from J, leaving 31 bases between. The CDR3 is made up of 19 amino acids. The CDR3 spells CAHLNSSRAEGKDTDKLIF. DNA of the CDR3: TGTGCCCACCTTAATTCGTCCCGGGCCGAGGGGAAGGACACCGATAAACTCATCTTT.

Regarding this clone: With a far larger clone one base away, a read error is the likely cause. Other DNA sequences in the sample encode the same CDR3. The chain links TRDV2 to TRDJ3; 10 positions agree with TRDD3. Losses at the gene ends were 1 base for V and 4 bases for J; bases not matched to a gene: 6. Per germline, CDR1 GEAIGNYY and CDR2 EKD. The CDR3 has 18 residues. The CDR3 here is CACDTGGYSSWDTRQMFF. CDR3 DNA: TGTGCCTGTGACACTGGGGGATACAGCTCATGGGACACCCGACAGATGTTTTTC.

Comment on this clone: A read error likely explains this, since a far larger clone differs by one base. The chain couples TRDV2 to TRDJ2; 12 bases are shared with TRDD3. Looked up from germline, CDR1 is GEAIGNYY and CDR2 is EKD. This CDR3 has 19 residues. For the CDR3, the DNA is TGTGCCTGGGACAATATCGGTACTGGGGGATACAGCTTGACAGCACAACTCTTCTTT. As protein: CAWDNIGTGGYSLTAQLFF.

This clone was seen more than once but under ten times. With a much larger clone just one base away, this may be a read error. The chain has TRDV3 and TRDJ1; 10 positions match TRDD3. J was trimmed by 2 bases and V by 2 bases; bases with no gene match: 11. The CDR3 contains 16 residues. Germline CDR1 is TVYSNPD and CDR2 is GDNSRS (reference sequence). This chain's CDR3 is CAFSTGDTRRTDKLIF. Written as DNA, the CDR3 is TGTGCCTTTTCTACGGGGGATACGCGTCGAACCGATAAACTCATCTTT.

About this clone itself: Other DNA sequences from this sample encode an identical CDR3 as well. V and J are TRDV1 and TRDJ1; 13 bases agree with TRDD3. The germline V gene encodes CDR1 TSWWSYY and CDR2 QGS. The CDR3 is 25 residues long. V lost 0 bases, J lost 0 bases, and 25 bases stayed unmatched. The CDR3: CALGELWPSSFLLGDTATYTDKLIF. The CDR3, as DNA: TGTGCTCTTGGGGAACTATGGCCTTCCTCCTTTCTACTGGGGGATACGGCCACCTACACCGATAAACTCATCTTT.

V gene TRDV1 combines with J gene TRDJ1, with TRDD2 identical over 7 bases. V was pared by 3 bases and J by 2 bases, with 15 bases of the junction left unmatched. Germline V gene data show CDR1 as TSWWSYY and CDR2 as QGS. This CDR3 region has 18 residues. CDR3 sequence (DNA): TGTGCTCTTGGGGATTCCTACGGGGACTGGAGGGGGACCGATAAACTCATCTTT. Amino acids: CALGDSYGDWRGTDKLIF.

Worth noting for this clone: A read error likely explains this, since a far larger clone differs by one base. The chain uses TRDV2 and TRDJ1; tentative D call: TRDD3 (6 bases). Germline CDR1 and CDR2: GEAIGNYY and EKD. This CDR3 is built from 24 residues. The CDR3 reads CAGDTPRRTIPSLGSALYTDKLIF. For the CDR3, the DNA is TGTGCCGGTGACACCCCCCGGAGAACTATCCCCTCCCTGGGGAGTGCCTTGTACACCGATAAACTCATCTTT.

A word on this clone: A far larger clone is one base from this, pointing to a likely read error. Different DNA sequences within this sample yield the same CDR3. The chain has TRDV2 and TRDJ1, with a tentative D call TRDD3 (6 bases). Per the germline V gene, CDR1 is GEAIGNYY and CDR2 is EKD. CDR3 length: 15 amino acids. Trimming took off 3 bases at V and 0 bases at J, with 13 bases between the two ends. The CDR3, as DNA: TGTGCCTGTGACTTACTGGGTGAGTACACCGATAAACTCATCTTT. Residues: CACDLLGEYTDKLIF.

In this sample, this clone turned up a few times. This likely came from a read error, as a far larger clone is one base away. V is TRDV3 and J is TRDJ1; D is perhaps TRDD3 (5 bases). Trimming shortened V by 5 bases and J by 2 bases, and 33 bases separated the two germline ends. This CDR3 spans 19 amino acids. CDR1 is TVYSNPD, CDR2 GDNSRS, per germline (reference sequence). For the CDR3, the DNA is TGTGCCCACCTTAATTCGTCCCAGGCCGAGGGGAAGGAAACCGATAAACTCATCTTT. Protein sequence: CAHLNSSQAEGKETDKLIF.

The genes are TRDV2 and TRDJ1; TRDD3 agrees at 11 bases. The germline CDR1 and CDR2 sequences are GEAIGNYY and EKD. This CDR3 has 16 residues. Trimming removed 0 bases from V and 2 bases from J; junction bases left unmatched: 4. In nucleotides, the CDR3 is TGTGCCTGTGACACCTGGGGGATACGAAAAACCGATAAACTCATCTTT. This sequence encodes CACDTWGIRKTDKLIF.

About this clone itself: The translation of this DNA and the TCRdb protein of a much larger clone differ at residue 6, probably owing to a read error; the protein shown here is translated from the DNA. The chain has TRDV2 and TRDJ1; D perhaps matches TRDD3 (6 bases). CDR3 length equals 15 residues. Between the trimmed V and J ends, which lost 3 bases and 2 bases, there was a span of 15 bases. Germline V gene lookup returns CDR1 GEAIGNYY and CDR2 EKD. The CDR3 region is CACDWVIRKTDKLIF. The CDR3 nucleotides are TGTGCCTGTGACTGGGTGATACGAAAAACCGATAAACTCATCTTT.

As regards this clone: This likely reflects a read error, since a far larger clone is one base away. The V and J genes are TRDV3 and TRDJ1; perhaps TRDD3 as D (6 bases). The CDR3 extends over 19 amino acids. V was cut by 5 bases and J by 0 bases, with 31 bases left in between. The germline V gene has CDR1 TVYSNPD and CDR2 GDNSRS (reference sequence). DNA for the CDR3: TGTGCCCACCTTAATTCGTCCCAGGCCGAGGGGATGGACACCGATAAACTCATCTTT. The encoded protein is CAHLNSSQAEGMDTDKLIF.

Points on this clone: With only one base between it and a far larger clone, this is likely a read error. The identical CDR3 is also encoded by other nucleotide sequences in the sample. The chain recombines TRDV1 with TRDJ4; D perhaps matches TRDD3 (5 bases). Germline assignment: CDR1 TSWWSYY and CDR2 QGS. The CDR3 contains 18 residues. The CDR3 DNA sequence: TGTGCGCTTGGGGAAGGGGCCGCCCCGGGGGTAAGTTCCAGACCCCTGATCTTT. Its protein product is CALGEGAAPGVSSRPLIF.

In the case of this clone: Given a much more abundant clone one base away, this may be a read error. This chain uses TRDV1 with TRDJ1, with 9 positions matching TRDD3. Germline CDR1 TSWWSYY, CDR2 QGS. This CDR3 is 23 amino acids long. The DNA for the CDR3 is TGTGCTCGTGGGGGAGCTTTCTTCCCTCTACTGGGGGACAAGGAGCCGTACACCGATAAACTCATCTTT. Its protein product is CARGGAFFPLLGDKEPYTDKLIF.

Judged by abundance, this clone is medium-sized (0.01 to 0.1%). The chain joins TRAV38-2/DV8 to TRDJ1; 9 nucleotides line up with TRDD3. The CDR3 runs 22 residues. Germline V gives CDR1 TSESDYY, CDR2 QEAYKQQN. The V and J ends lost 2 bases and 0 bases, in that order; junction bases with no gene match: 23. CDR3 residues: CAYRRAFPVGDINAAYTDKLIF. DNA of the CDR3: TGTGCTTATAGGAGAGCTTTTCCTGTGGGGGATATAAACGCGGCGTACACCGATAAACTCATCTTT.

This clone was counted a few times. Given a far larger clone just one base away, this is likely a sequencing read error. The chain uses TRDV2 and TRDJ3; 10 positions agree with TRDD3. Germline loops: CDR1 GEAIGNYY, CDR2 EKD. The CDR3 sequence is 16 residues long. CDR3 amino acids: CAGDILGDEDTRQMFF. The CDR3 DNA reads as TGTGCCGGTGACATACTGGGGGATGAGGACACCCGACAGATGTTTTTC.